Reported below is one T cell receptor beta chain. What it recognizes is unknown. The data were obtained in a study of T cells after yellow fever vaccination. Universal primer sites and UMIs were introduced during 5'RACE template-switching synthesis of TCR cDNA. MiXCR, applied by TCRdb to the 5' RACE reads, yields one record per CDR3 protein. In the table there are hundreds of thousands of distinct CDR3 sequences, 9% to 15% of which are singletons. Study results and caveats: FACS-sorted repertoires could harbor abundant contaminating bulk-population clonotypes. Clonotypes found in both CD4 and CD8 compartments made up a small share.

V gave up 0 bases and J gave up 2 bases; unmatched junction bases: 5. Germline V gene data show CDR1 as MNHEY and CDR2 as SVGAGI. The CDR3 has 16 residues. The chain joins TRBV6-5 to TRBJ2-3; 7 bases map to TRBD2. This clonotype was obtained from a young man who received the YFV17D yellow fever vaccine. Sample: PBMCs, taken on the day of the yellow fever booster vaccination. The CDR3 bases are TGTGCCAGCAGTTACTCGGGGACTACGTCCACAGATACGCAGTATTTT. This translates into CASSYSGTTSTDTQYF.